This T cell receptor (beta chain) was sequenced during a study of T-cell reconstitution after alpha-beta-depleted transplantation in children. Study-level points and caveats: High day-60 TCRbeta diversity in some patients came from surviving recipient T cells and thymic progenitors. In patients about two months after transplant, alpha-beta T cells reportedly arose from several hundred expanded graft clones.

The authors prepared the TCRbeta library with unique molecular identifiers. MiXCR was run by TCRdb on the PCR reads, yielding one entry per CDR3 protein. Of a few hundred thousand distinct CDR3 sequences in the sample, about a quarter were seen once. Turning to this clonotype: Its antigen is still unknown.

This TCR came from a boy in the first two years of life with Wiskott-Aldrich syndrome, due to receive a stem cell transplant. The sample here was PBMCs, taken before TCRalphabeta/CD19-depleted stem cell transplant.

CDR3 loop: CASSSTISGRDYNEQFF. The CDR3 DNA follows: TGTGCCAGCAGTTCGACAATTAGCGGGAGGGACTACAATGAGCAGTTCTTC. This chain links TRBV27 with TRBJ2-1; TRBD2 agrees at 11 bases. The length of the CDR3 is 17 residues. The V segment lost 4 bases and the J segment 3 bases; nucleotides outside the gene matches: 8. CDR1 and CDR2 (germline): MNHEY, SMNVEV (reference sequence).